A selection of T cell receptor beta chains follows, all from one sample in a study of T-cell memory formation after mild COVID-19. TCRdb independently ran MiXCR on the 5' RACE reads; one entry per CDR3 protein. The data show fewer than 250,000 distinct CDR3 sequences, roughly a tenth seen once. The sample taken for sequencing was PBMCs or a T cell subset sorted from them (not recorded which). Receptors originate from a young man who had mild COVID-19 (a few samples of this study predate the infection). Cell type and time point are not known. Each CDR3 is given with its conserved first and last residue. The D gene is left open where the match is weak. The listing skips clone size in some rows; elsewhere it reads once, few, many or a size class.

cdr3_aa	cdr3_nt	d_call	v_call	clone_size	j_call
CASSLQGADKNIQYF	TGCGCCAGCAGCTTACAGGGGGCTGACAAAAACATTCAGTACTTC	TRBD1	TRBV5-1	-	TRBJ2-4
CASSRDQGWDIQYF	TGTGCCAGCAGCCGAGACCAGGGTTGGGACATTCAGTACTTC	-	TRBV7-9	-	TRBJ2-4
CASSPSPGYGYTF	TGTGCCAGCAGCCCGAGTCCCGGCTATGGCTACACCTTC	-	TRBV7-2	-	TRBJ1-2
CASSPSGTQYF	TGTGCCAGCAGTCCCAGCGGTACGCAGTATTTT	-	TRBV6-2/TRBV6-3	few	TRBJ2-3
CASSYSRALDSPLHF	TGTGCCAGCAGTTACTCCAGGGCTCTCGATTCACCCCTCCACTTT	-	TRBV6-6	many	TRBJ1-6
CSARFPPGITQYF	TGCAGTGCTAGATTCCCACCTGGGATCACGCAGTATTTT	-	TRBV20-1	-	TRBJ2-3
CASRPPRQGDGYTF	TGTGCCAGCAGGCCACCTCGACAGGGGGATGGCTACACCTTC	TRBD1	TRBV7-8	few	TRBJ1-2
CASSQGSGRGAFF	TGTGCCAGCAGCCAAGGTTCCGGCCGGGGAGCTTTCTTT	-	TRBV3-1	few	TRBJ1-1
CASKRTVGSGNTIYF	TGTGCCAGCAAACGGACAGTCGGGTCCGGAAACACCATATATTTT	-	TRBV28	few	TRBJ1-3
CASTPTSRGPGELFF	TGTGCCAGCACCCCGACGAGTAGGGGACCCGGGGAGCTGTTTTTT	-	TRBV5-5	few	TRBJ2-2
CSVGFGQQNTEAFF	TGCAGCGTTGGATTCGGACAGCAGAACACTGAAGCTTTCTTT	-	TRBV29-1	-	TRBJ1-1
CASSLAMRGYEQFF	TGTGCCAGCAGCTTAGCGATGCGGGGATATGAGCAGTTCTTC	-	TRBV7-9	-	TRBJ2-1
CAISEDYGYTF	TGTGCCATCAGTGAGGATTACGGCTACACCTTC	-	TRBV10-3	-	TRBJ1-2
CASSRDRQKQEAFF	TGTGCCAGCTCCAGAGATAGACAGAAACAAGAAGCTTTCTTT	-	TRBV18	-	TRBJ1-1
CASRIAGVPNNEQFF	TGTGCCAGCAGGATCGCAGGGGTTCCCAACAATGAGCAGTTCTTC	-	TRBV28	-	TRBJ2-1
CASSLLFPSGTVNTEAFF	TGTGCCAGCAGTTTACTATTCCCCTCGGGGACAGTGAACACTGAAGCTTTCTTT	TRBD1	TRBV27	many	TRBJ1-1
CASRRTGTGELYEQYF	TGTGCCAGCAGGAGAACCGGGACAGGGGAACTCTACGAGCAGTACTTC	TRBD1	TRBV27	-	TRBJ2-7
CASSTARQSNYGYTF	TGTGCCAGCAGCACCGCCCGACAGTCTAACTATGGCTACACCTTC	-	TRBV7-2	few	TRBJ1-2
CASSLDRGSSTIYF	TGCGCCAGCAGCTTGGATCGGGGTAGTTCCACCATATATTTT	-	TRBV5-1	-	TRBJ1-3
CASSLRGETGYTF	TGTGCCAGCAGTTTGAGGGGTGAAACAGGCTACACCTTC	-	TRBV12-3/TRBV12-4	-	TRBJ1-2
CSAPPGGSYNEQFF	TGCAGTGCTCCCCCGGGGGGGTCCTACAATGAGCAGTTCTTC	TRBD2	TRBV20-1	few	TRBJ2-1
CASSYRTGPVLFF	TGTGCCAGCAGCTACCGGACAGGCCCAGTGCTGTTTTTT	TRBD1	TRBV7-9	few	TRBJ2-2
CASSPHPTGGSEAFF	TGTGCCAGCAGCCCCCATCCGACAGGGGGGTCTGAAGCTTTCTTT	TRBD1	TRBV9	-	TRBJ1-1
CASSTHRGGKYNEQFF	TGTGCCAGCAGCACCCACCGGGGGGGAAAGTACAATGAGCAGTTCTTC	TRBD2	TRBV3-1	few	TRBJ2-1
CATSDFSGTQYF	TGTGCCACCAGTGATTTCTCCGGGACCCAGTACTTC	-	TRBV24-1	-	TRBJ2-5
CASSLSGLTGPDTQYF	TGTGCCAGCAGCCTATCGGGACTCACGGGCCCAGATACGCAGTATTTT	-	TRBV7-8	-	TRBJ2-3
CASSPPPGANVLTF	TGTGCCAGCTCACCTCCCCCTGGGGCCAACGTCCTGACTTTC	-	TRBV18	-	TRBJ2-6
CASSPGPLLTQYF	TGTGCCAGCAGCCCGGGACCGCTTTTGACGCAGTATTTT	-	TRBV7-9	many	TRBJ2-3